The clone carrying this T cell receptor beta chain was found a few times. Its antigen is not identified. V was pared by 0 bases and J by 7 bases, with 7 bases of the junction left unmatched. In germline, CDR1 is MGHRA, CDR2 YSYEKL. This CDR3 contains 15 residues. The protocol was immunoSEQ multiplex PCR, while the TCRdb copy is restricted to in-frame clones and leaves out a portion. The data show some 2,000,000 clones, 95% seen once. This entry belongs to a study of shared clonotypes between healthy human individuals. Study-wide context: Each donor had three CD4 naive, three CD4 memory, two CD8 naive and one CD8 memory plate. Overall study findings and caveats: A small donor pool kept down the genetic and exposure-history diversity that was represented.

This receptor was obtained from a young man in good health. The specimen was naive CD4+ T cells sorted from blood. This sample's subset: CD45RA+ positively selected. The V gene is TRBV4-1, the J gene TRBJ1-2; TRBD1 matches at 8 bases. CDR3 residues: CASSQEGTGGLGYTF. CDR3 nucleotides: TGCGCCAGCAGCCAAGAAGGTACAGGGGGACTTGGCTACACCTTC.